The present T cell receptor beta chain was sequenced within a study of vaccination effects on CD4 cells after COVID-19. Study-level background: The post-vaccine samples were taken, at the median, 72 days after the second dose.

Antigen-specific CD4+ T cells were expanded (with viral peptide pools) by the ViraFEST assay ahead of sequencing. The authors isolated CD4+ T cells after 9 to 10 days of culture. The vaccine given was either BNT162b2 or mRNA-1273, in two doses. With regard to this clone: No antigen is known for it.

Germline CDR1 and CDR2: MDHEN and SYDVKM. This CDR3 region has 14 residues. The V end was cut by 2 bases, the J end by 2 bases, with 7 bases between. TCRdb keeps only in-frame clones here, not all; method: immunoSEQ multiplex PCR. The data show about 69,000 clones, 76% seen once. The source material was CD4+ T cells from PBMCs cultured with HCoV-OC43 spike peptides, sampled after COVID-19 vaccination. The subset denotes: HCoV-OC43 spike overlapping peptide pool stimulation. The chain combines TRBV28 with TRBJ1-5; D remains ambiguous. This sequence was found in a human donor who received a COVID-19 vaccine. The CDR3 loop is CASSLRAGNQPQHF. Here the CDR3 DNA reads TGTGCCAGCAGTTTAAGGGCGGGCAATCAGCCCCAGCATTTT.